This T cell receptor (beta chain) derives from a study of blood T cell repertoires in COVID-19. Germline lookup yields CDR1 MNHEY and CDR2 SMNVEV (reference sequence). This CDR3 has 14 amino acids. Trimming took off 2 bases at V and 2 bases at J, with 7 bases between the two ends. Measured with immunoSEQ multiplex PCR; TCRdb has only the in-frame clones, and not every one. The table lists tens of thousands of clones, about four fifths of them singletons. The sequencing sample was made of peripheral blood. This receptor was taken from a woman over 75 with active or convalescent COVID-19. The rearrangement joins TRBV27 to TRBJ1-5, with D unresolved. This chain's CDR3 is CASSLVYGNQPQHF. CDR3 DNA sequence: TGTGCCAGCAGTTTAGTATATGGCAATCAGCCCCAGCATTTT.